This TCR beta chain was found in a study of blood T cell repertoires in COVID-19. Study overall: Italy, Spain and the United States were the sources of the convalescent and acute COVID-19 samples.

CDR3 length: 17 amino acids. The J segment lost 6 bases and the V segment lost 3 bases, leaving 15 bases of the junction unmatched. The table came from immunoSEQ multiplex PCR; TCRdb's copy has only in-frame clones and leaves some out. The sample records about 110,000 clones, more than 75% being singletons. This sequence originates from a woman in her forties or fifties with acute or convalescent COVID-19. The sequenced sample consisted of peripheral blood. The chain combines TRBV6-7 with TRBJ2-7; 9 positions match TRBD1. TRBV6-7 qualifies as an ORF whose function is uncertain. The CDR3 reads CASSYRIRDRDLPEQYF. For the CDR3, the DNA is TGTGCCAGCAGTTATCGAATCCGGGACAGGGATCTTCCCGAGCAGTACTTC.